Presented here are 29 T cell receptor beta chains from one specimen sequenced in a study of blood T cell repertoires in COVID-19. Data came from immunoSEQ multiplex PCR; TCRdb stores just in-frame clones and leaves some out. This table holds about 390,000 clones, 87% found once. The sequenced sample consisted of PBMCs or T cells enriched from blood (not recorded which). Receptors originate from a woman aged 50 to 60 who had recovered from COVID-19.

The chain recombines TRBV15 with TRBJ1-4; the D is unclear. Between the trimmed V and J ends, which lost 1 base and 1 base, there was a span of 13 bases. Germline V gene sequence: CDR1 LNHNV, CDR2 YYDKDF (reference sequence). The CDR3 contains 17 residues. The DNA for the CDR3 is TGTGCCACCAGCAGAGCCCCACAAACAGTAACTAATGAAAAACTGTTTTTT. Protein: CATSRAPQTVTNEKLFF.

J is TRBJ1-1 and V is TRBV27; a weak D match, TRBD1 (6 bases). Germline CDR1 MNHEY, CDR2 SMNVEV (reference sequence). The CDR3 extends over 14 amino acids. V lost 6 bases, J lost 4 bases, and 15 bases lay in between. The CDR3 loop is CASRPTTGFTEAFF. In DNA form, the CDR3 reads TGTGCCAGCAGACCTACTACAGGGTTCACTGAAGCTTTCTTT.

The CDR3: CASSSRYGELFF. The CDR3 region has the DNA TGTGCCAGCAGTTCTCGGTACGGGGAGCTGTTTTTT. This chain joins TRBV12-3 or TRBV12-4 and TRBJ2-2; no clear D. This CDR3 has 12 residues. Trimming cost V 4 bases and J 7 bases, with 7 bases left between them.

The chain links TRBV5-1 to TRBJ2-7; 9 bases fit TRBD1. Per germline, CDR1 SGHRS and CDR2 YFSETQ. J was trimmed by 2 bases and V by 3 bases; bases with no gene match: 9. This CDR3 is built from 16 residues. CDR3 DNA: TGCGCCAGCAGCTGGGGCTACCGGGACAGGGCCTACGAGCAGTACTTC. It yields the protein CASSWGYRDRAYEQYF.

CDR3 DNA: TGTGCCAGCAGCTTGAAAGCGAGCACTGAAGCTTTCTTT. This encodes CASSLKASTEAFF. The rearrangement joins TRBV5-6 to TRBJ1-1; D is unresolved. Germline-derived CDR1 and CDR2 are SGHDT and YYEEEE. This CDR3 has 13 amino acids. V was shortened by 1 base and J by 4 bases, with 8 bases between the two germline ends.

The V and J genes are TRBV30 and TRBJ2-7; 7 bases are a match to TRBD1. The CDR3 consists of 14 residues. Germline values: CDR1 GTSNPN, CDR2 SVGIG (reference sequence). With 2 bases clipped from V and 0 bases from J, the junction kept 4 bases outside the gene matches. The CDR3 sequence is CAWSRDRASYEQYF. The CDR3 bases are TGTGCCTGGAGTCGGGACAGAGCCTCCTACGAGCAGTACTTC.

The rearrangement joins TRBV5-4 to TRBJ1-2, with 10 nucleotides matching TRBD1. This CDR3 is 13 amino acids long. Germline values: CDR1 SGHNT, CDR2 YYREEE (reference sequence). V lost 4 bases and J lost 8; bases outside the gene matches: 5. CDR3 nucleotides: TGTGCCAGCAGCGGGGACAGGGGATTAGGCTACACCTTC. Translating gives CASSGDRGLGYTF.

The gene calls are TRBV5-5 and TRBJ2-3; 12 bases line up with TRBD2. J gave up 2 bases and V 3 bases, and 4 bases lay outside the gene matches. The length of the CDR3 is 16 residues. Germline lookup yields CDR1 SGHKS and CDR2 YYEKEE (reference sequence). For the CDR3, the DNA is TGTGCCAGCAGCTCAAGACTAGCGGGGGACACAGATACGCAGTATTTT. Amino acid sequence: CASSSRLAGDTDTQYF.

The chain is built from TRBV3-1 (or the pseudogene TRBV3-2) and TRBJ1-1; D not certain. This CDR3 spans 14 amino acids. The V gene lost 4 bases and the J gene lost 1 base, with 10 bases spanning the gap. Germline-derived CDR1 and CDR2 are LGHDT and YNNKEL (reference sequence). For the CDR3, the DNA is TGTGCCAGCAGCCCGGCGGGAGGGAACACTGAAGCTTTCTTT. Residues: CASSPAGGNTEAFF.

In nucleotides, the CDR3 is TGTGCCAGCAGTGACAGGGGGTCCTACGAGCAGTACTTC. It specifies CASSDRGSYEQYF. The rearrangement joins TRBV27 to TRBJ2-7; 9 bases fit TRBD1. Germline CDR1 and CDR2: MNHEY and SMNVEV (reference sequence). The CDR3 covers 13 residues. V shed 5 bases and J 1 base; nucleotides not matched to a gene: 0.

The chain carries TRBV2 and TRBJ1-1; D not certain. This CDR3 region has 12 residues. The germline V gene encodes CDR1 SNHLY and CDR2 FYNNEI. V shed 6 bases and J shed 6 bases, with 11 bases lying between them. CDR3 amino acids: CASREERAEAFF. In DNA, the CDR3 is TGTGCCAGCAGGGAGGAACGCGCTGAAGCTTTCTTT.

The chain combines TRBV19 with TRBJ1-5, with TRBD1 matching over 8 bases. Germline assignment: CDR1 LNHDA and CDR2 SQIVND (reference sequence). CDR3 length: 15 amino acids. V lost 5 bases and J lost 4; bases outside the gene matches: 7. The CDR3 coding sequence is TGTGCCAGTAGTGTCGTTGACAGGGGTAATCAGCCCCAGCATTTT. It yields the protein CASSVVDRGNQPQHF.

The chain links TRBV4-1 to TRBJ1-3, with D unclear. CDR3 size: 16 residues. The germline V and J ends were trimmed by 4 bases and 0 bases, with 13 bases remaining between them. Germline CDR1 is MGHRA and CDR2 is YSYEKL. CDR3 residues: CASSRGRQFSGNTIYF. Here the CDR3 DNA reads TGCGCCAGCAGCCGAGGAAGGCAGTTCTCTGGAAACACCATATATTTT.

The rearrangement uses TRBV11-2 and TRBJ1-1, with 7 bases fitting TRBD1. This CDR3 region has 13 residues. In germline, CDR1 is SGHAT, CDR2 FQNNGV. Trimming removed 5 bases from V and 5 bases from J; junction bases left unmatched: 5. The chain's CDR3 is CASSADRRTEAFF. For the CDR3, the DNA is TGTGCCAGCAGCGCGGACAGGCGGACTGAAGCTTTCTTT.

CDR3: CASRRGASTEAFF. The CDR3, as DNA: TGTGCCTCTCGGCGGGGCGCGAGCACTGAAGCTTTCTTT. The chain carries TRBV12-3 or TRBV12-4 and TRBJ1-1, with D possibly matching TRBD1 (5 bases). V was trimmed by 11 bases and J by 4 bases, leaving 17 bases between them. The CDR3 has 13 amino acids.

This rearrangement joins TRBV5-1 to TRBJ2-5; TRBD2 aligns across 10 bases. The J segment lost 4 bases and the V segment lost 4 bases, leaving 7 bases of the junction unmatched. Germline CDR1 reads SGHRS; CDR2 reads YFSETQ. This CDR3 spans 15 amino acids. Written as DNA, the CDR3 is TGCGCCAGCAGCCACAGCGGGGGGGACGGAGAGACCCAGTACTTC. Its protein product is CASSHSGGDGETQYF.

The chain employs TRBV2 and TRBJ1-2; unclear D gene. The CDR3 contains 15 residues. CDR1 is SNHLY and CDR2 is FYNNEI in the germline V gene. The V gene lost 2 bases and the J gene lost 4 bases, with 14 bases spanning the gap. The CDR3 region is CASSEMSAVPYGYTF. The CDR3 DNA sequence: TGTGCCAGCAGTGAAATGAGCGCCGTGCCCTATGGCTACACCTTC.

CDR3 nucleotides: TGTGCCAGCAGCCAAGCCGGTAATTCGGGCACTGAAGCTTTCTTT. Protein: CASSQAGNSGTEAFF. The chain couples TRBV4-2 to TRBJ1-1, with D unclear. CDR3 length equals 15 residues. The germline V and J ends were trimmed by 1 base and 4 bases, with 13 bases remaining between them. In germline, CDR1 is LGHNA, CDR2 YNFKEQ.

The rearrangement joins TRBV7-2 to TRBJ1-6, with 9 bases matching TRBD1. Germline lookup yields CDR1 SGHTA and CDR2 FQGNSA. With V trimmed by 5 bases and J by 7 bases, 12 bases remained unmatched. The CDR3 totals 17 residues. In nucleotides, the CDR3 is TGTGCCAGCAGCAACACCGGGACAGGGCTGATAAATTCACCCCTCCACTTT. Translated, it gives CASSNTGTGLINSPLHF.

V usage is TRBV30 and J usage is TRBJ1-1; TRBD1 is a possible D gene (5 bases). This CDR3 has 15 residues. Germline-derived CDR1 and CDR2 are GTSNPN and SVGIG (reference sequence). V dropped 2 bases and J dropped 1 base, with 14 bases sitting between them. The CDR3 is CAWSSWGSQNTEAFF. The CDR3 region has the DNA TGTGCCTGGAGTAGTTGGGGCAGTCAGAACACTGAAGCTTTCTTT.

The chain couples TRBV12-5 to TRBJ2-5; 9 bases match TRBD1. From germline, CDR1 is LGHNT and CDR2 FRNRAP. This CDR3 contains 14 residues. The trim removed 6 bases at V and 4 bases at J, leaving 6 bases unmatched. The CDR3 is CASGPTGGRETQYF. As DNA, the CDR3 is TGTGCTAGTGGCCCAACAGGGGGCCGAGAGACCCAGTACTTC.

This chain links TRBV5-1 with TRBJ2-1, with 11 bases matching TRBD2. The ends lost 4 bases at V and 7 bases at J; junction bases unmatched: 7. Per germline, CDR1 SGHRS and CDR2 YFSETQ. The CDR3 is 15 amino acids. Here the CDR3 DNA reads TGCGCCAGCAGCAATCTAGCGGGGGGCGGAAATGAGCAGTTCTTC. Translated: CASSNLAGGGNEQFF.

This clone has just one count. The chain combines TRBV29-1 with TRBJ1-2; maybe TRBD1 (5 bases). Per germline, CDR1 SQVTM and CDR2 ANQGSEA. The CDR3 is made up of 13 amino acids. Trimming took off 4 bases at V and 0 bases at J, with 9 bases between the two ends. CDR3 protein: CSVGQGSNYGYTF. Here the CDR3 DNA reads TGCAGCGTTGGGCAGGGATCTAACTATGGCTACACCTTC.

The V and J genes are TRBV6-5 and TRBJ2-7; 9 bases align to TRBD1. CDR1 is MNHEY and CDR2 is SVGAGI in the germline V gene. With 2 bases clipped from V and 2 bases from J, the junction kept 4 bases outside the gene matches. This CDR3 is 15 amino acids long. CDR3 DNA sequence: TGTGCCAGCAGTTACGCCCGGACAGGGGCCTACGAGCAGTACTTC. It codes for CASSYARTGAYEQYF.

The CDR3 loop reads CASSPRTGSGNEQFF. The DNA for the CDR3 is TGTGCCAGCAGCCCCCGGACAGGGTCTGGCAATGAGCAGTTCTTC. This chain links TRBV9 with TRBJ2-1; TRBD1 matches at 8 bases. CDR1 and CDR2 (germline): SGDLS, YYNGEE. J was trimmed by 6 bases and V by 4 bases; bases with no gene match: 9. This CDR3 comprises 15 residues.

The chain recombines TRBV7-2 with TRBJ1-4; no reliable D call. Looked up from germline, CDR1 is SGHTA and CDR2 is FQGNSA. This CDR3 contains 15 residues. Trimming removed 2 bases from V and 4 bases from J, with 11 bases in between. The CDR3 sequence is CASSLMGSFNEKLFF. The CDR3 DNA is TGTGCCAGCAGCTTAATGGGCAGCTTTAATGAAAAACTGTTTTTT.

CDR3 amino acids: CASSPTGMNTEAFF. DNA for the CDR3: TGCGCCAGCAGCCCGACAGGCATGAACACTGAAGCTTTCTTT. The gene calls are TRBV5-1 and TRBJ1-1; TRBD1 might be the D (6 bases). CDR1 is SGHRS, CDR2 YFSETQ, per germline. This CDR3 has 14 residues. V lost 4 bases and J 0 bases, leaving 10 bases between the germline ends. Supplemented by reference TRBV5-1 and TRBJ1-1, the full variable domain reads KAGVTQTPRYLIKTRGQQVTLSCSPISGHRSVSWYQQTPGQGLQFLFEYFSETQRNKGNFPGRFSGRQFSNSRSEMNVSTLELGDSALYLCASSPTGMNTEAFFGQGTRLTVV.

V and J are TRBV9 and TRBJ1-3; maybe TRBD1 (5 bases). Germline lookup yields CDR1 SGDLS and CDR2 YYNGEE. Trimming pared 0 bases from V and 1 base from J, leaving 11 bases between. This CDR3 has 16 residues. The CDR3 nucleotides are TGTGCCAGCAGCGTAGAGGTCAGGGTATCTGGAAACACCATATATTTT. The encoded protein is CASSVEVRVSGNTIYF.

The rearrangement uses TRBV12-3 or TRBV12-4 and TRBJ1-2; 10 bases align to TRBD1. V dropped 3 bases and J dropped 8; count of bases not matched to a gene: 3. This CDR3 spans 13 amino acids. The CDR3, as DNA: TGTGCCAGCAGTTTTGGGGACAGGGGCGGCTACACCTTC. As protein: CASSFGDRGGYTF.